This is a list of T cell receptor beta chains from one sample in a study of regulatory T cells in long-lasting Graves disease. TCRdb re-called the multiplex PCR reads with MiXCR, one entry per CDR3 protein. In the table there are about 470,000 distinct CDR3 sequences, around a fifth of which are singletons. The specimen comprised peripheral blood mononuclear cells (PBMCs), sampled when the disease was refractory, from a patient treated with antithyroid drugs. The receptors derive from a female donor with Graves disease. The CDR3 runs from the conserved cysteine through the conserved F or W. A D gene is named only where the DNA matches it firmly. Some rows mark clone size as missing; the rest say once, few, many or name a class of expanded clone.

clone_size cdr3_length j_call d_call v_call cdr3_nt cdr3_aa
- 12 TRBJ2-7 - TRBV28 TGTGCCAGCACCCCCGACCGGTACGAGCAGTACTTC CASTPDRYEQYF
few 12 TRBJ1-5 - TRBV19 TGTGCCAGTAGCGTTTACAATCAGCCCCAGCATTTT CASSVYNQPQHF
- 13 TRBJ1-5 - TRBV30 TGTGCCTGGAGCCCGGGAGGCAATCAGCCCCAGCATTTT CAWSPGGNQPQHF
- 13 TRBJ2-7 - TRBV3-1 TGTGCCAGCAGCCAAGCCCTAACCTACGAGCAGTACTTC CASSQALTYEQYF
- 15 TRBJ2-5 TRBD2 TRBV12-3/TRBV12-4 TGTGCCAGCAGTTTCGCGGGGGGCCACCAAGAGACCCAGTACTTC CASSFAGGHQETQYF
many 13 TRBJ2-5 - TRBV24-1 TGTGCCACCAATGCTGCAGCAATGGAGACCCAGTACTTC CATNAAAMETQYF
few 14 TRBJ2-5 - TRBV5-1 TGCGCCAGCAGCTCGGGGAGTCTGGGGGAGACCCAGTACTTC CASSSGSLGETQYF
many 12 TRBJ1-1 - TRBV2 TGTGCCAGCAGTGGCCCTTACACTGAAGCTTTCTTT CASSGPYTEAFF
- 17 TRBJ1-5 TRBD1 TRBV28 TGTGCCACCTCAGCGGCACCCCCCGACAGGGGCAATCAGCCCCAGCATTTT CATSAAPPDRGNQPQHF
many 13 TRBJ1-1 - TRBV28 TGTGCCAGCAGTTTATACGGCCAGAGGGCAGCTTTCTTT CASSLYGQRAAFF
many 16 TRBJ1-4 - TRBV12-3/TRBV12-4 TGTGCCAGCAGTTCGAGGCAGGTGTGGGCTAATGAAAAACTGTTTTTT CASSSRQVWANEKLFF
many 15 TRBJ1-1 - TRBV12-3/TRBV12-4 TGTGCCAGCAGTACACAGGGTAACTCGAACACTGAAGCTTTCTTT CASSTQGNSNTEAFF
- 15 TRBJ2-2 - TRBV5-4 TGTGCCAGCAGCTTGGACAGGGCGCAGGGCGGGGAGCTGTTTTTT CASSLDRAQGGELFF
once 11 TRBJ2-1 - TRBV2 TGTGCCAGTCAGGGATTCAATGAGCAGTTCTTC CASQGFNEQFF
few 14 TRBJ2-3 - TRBV28 TGTGCCAGCAGTTTATCCAGGGTCACAGATACGCAGTATTTT CASSLSRVTDTQYF
- 14 TRBJ2-5 - TRBV15 TGTGCCACCAGCAGAGATCGAACAACGGAGACCCAGTACTTC CATSRDRTTETQYF
few 15 TRBJ2-5 - TRBV7-2 TGTGCCAGCAGCTTAGGTGTGACAGGAGAGGAGACCCAGTACTTC CASSLGVTGEETQYF
many 15 TRBJ2-7 - TRBV3-1 TGTGCCAGCAGCCAAGGTCCGGGGACGACCTACGAGCAGTACTTC CASSQGPGTTYEQYF
many 16 TRBJ1-2 - TRBV15 TGTGCCACCAGCAGAGATCGTAAAGGGGGGGACTATGGCTACACCTTC CATSRDRKGGDYGYTF
few 17 TRBJ2-4 TRBD1 TRBV7-2 TGTGCCAGCAGGCCTAGACCCACAGGGGTATTGGAAAACATTCAGTACTTC CASRPRPTGVLENIQYF
many 15 TRBJ1-6 - TRBV28 TGTGCCAGCAGTACGACAGGATCCTATAATTCACCCCTCCACTTT CASSTTGSYNSPLHF
- 14 TRBJ1-1 TRBD1 TRBV6-2/TRBV6-3 TGTGCCAGCAGTAGACCGGGACAGATGACTGAAGCTTTCTTT CASSRPGQMTEAFF
- 19 TRBJ2-2 TRBD1 TRBV18 TGTGCCAGCTCACCACCAGTGGGACAGGGGAGCTTGTGGACCGGGGAGCTGTTTTTT CASSPPVGQGSLWTGELFF